These 24 T cell receptor beta chains were all obtained from the same sample, sequenced in a study of T cell responses to AZD1222 COVID-19 vaccine. The protocol was immunoSEQ multiplex PCR, while the TCRdb copy is restricted to in-frame clones and leaves out a portion. The data hold 120,000 to 150,000 clones, with roughly 86% observed a single time. Sequences were derived from peripheral blood, sampled 28 days after the second dose of the MenACWY control vaccine. These receptors were obtained from an adult who received the MenACWY meningococcal vaccine as a control.

The chain carries TRBV27 and TRBJ2-3, with D unresolved. There are 14 residues in the CDR3. Germline CDR1 is MNHEY and CDR2 is SMNVEV (reference sequence). Deletions cut 2 bases from V and 5 bases from J, with 11 bases between. The chain's CDR3 is CASSLGALGDTQYF. For the CDR3, the DNA is TGTGCCAGCAGTTTAGGCGCCCTTGGAGATACGCAGTATTTT.

The chain has TRBV28 and TRBJ2-1; 11 nucleotides match TRBD2. This CDR3 is built from 17 residues. J gave up 0 bases and V 6 bases, and 7 bases lay outside the gene matches. CDR1 MDHEN and CDR2 SYDVKM come from the germline V gene. CDR3 region: CASSRLAGGASYNEQFF. CDR3 coding DNA: TGTGCCAGCAGCCGCCTAGCGGGAGGTGCCTCCTACAATGAGCAGTTCTTC.

The V call is TRBV19, the J call TRBJ1-4; maybe TRBD1 (5 bases). Trimming left V 6 bases short and J 8 bases short, with 19 bases between. This CDR3 comprises 15 residues. The germline V gene has CDR1 LNHDA and CDR2 SQIVND (reference sequence). The CDR3 sequence: CASRTWGRNEEKLFF. CDR3 in DNA: TGTGCCAGTAGGACGTGGGGCCGTAATGAGGAAAAACTGTTTTTT.

The V and J genes are TRBV3-1 (or the pseudogene TRBV3-2) and TRBJ1-4, with D hard to call. The CDR3 loop spans 18 amino acids. Trimming cost V 7 bases and J 2 bases, with 23 bases left between them. Germline V gene data show CDR1 as LGHDT and CDR2 as YNNKEL (reference sequence). The CDR3, as DNA: TGTGCCAGCACCCAGCACCTAGCGTGGGGATCTACTAATGAAAAACTGTTTTTT. It translates to CASTQHLAWGSTNEKLFF.

V and J are TRBV19 and TRBJ1-6; D perhaps matches TRBD1 (6 bases). Germline CDR1 LNHDA, CDR2 SQIVND (reference sequence). Trimming shortened V by 5 bases and J by 7 bases, and 18 bases separated the two germline ends. CDR3 length equals 16 residues. CDR3 loop: CASSLGLGGRNSPLHF. As DNA, the CDR3 is TGTGCCAGTAGTTTAGGTTTAGGGGGACGGAATTCACCCCTCCACTTT.

This clone occurred a few times. The chain is built from TRBV7-2 and TRBJ1-5; D is uncertain. The CDR3 contains 15 residues. Germline V gives CDR1 SGHTA, CDR2 FQGNSA. The V end lost 2 bases, the J end lost 1 base, and 9 bases lay between the germline ends. CDR3 sequence (DNA): TGTGCCAGCAGCTTAACCTCGATCAGCAATCAGCCCCAGCATTTT. Translating gives CASSLTSISNQPQHF.

This clone was seen just once. This chain links TRBV6-5 with TRBJ1-4; 8 bases fit TRBD1. The V gene end was trimmed by 0 bases and the J gene end by 5 bases; junction bases not matched to a gene: 2. Germline V CDR1 and CDR2: MNHEY, SVGAGI. The CDR3 length is 15 residues. The CDR3 loop is CASSYSDRVNEKLFF. The CDR3 nucleotides read TGTGCCAGCAGTTACTCGGACAGGGTAAATGAAAAACTGTTTTTT.

J is TRBJ1-1 and V is TRBV11-2; D gene unclear. This CDR3 is 12 amino acids long. Per the germline V gene, CDR1 is SGHAT and CDR2 is FQNNGV. Trimming shortened V by 6 bases and J by 1 base, and 6 bases separated the two germline ends. CDR3 region: CASRAANTEAFF. For the CDR3, the DNA is TGTGCCAGCAGAGCTGCGAACACTGAAGCTTTCTTT.

This chain connects TRBV5-4 to TRBJ1-2; D not resolved. Germline V lookup: CDR1 SGHNT, CDR2 YYREEE (reference sequence). This CDR3 is built from 14 residues. Trimming removed 0 bases at V and 6 bases at J, with 12 bases between. CDR3 in DNA: TGTGCCAGCAGCTTGGTCCCCCAGATCAATGGCTACACCTTC. This sequence encodes CASSLVPQINGYTF. Based on the CDR3 plus reference TRBV5-4 and TRBJ1-2, the full variable domain is ETGVTQSPTHLIKTRGQQVTLRCSSQSGHNTVSWYQQALGQGPQFIFQYYREEENGRGNFPPRFSGLQFPNYSSELNVNALELDDSALYLCASSLVPQINGYTFGSGTRLTVV.

This chain connects TRBV3-1 (or the pseudogene TRBV3-2) to TRBJ2-7; D assignment may be TRBD1 or TRBD2 (7 bases each). V was clipped by 1 base and J by 7 bases, with 14 bases between them. This CDR3 contains 14 residues. Germline loops: CDR1 LGHDT, CDR2 YNNKEL (reference sequence). The CDR3 sequence: CASSQVAGGGEQYF. Here the CDR3 DNA reads TGTGCCAGCAGCCAAGTCGCAGGGGGAGGGGAGCAGTACTTC.

The V and J genes are TRBV9 and TRBJ2-7, with TRBD2 matching 8 bases. V lost 5 bases to trimming and J lost 2 bases; unmatched junction nucleotides: 6. In germline, CDR1 is SGDLS, CDR2 YYNGEE. The CDR3 has 14 residues. CDR3 residues: CASSAGGVTYEQYF. The CDR3 DNA is TGTGCCAGCAGTGCCGGGGGGGTGACCTACGAGCAGTACTTC.

This chain connects TRBV24-1 to TRBJ2-3; D may be TRBD1 (5 bases). The ends were cut back, 3 bases at V and 4 bases at J, with 10 bases in the middle. The CDR3 length is 14 residues. CDR1 and CDR2 from the germline V gene are KGHDR and SFDVKD. CDR3 DNA: TGTGCCACCAGTGATCCGACCAGGGCAGATACGCAGTATTTT. Translation: CATSDPTRADTQYF.

As DNA, the CDR3 is TGTGCCAGCAGCTTAGGACTGTATAATTCACCCCTCCACTTT. This translates into CASSLGLYNSPLHF. The genes are TRBV7-2 and TRBJ1-6; D is undetermined. CDR1 and CDR2 (germline): SGHTA, FQGNSA. V was trimmed by 1 base and J by 4 bases, leaving 5 bases between them. The CDR3 is made up of 14 amino acids.

This rearrangement joins TRBV5-1 to TRBJ2-2, with TRBD2 as a possible D gene (5 bases). Deletions cut 0 bases from V and 5 bases from J, with 8 bases between. From germline, CDR1 is SGHRS and CDR2 YFSETQ. The CDR3 length is 14 residues. This CDR3 reads CASSLVQRTGELFF. In nucleotides, the CDR3 is TGCGCCAGCAGCTTGGTCCAGCGGACCGGGGAGCTGTTTTTT.

This chain uses TRBV5-4 with TRBJ2-7; maybe TRBD1 (6 bases). Per the germline V gene, CDR1 is SGHNT and CDR2 is YYREEE (reference sequence). There are 15 residues in the CDR3. The V end lost 4 bases, the J end lost 1 base, and 15 bases lay between the germline ends. The CDR3 reads CASSRDTSRSYEQYF. The CDR3 DNA reads as TGTGCCAGCAGCCGGGACACCAGTAGGTCCTACGAGCAGTACTTC.

The sample holds one count of this clone. The V and J genes are TRBV4-1 and TRBJ1-5; tentatively, D is TRBD1 (6 bases). The CDR3 is 17 residues long. V was cut by 0 bases and J by 1 base, with 13 bases left in between. The germline V gene encodes CDR1 MGHRA and CDR2 YSYEKL. The CDR3: CASSQEGGGWSNQPQHF. In DNA form, the CDR3 reads TGCGCCAGCAGCCAAGAAGGGGGGGGATGGAGCAATCAGCCCCAGCATTTT.

Written as DNA, the CDR3 is TGTGCCATCAGTGAGTCGCCAGGGGATGGCTACACCTTC. Protein product: CAISESPGDGYTF. V gene TRBV10-3 combines with J gene TRBJ1-2, with a weak D call TRBD1 (6 bases). The CDR3 spans 13 residues. The germline gives CDR1 ENHRY, CDR2 SYGVKD. V lost 0 bases, J lost 6 bases, and 8 bases lay in between.

The rearrangement joins TRBV5-6 to TRBJ1-2, with D unresolved. Germline V gives CDR1 SGHDT, CDR2 YYEEEE. The CDR3 runs 15 residues. V gave up 5 bases and J gave up 0 bases, with 14 bases separating them. The CDR3 nucleotides read TGTGCCAGCAGGAGCCCGCGGGATTCTAACTATGGCTACACCTTC. Translation: CASRSPRDSNYGYTF.

The V and J genes are TRBV30 and TRBJ2-7; possibly TRBD1 for D (6 bases). This CDR3 contains 12 residues. Germline V CDR1 and CDR2: GTSNPN, SVGIG (reference sequence). V dropped 4 bases and J dropped 4 bases, with 11 bases sitting between them. The CDR3 sequence is CAWKGDTYEQYF. CDR3 coding DNA: TGTGCCTGGAAGGGGGACACGTACGAGCAGTACTTC.

The chain combines TRBV18 with TRBJ2-7; D might be TRBD2 (6 bases). This CDR3 region has 15 residues. V was cut by 6 bases and J by 4 bases, with 19 bases left in between. CDR1 and CDR2 (germline): KGHSH, LQKENI. The CDR3 DNA is TGTGCCAGCTCGCTTTCTGGGGACTCAACATACGAGCAGTACTTC. Residues: CASSLSGDSTYEQYF.

The chain carries TRBV10-3 and TRBJ2-7; D is unclear. The CDR3 contains 13 residues. V was shortened by 8 bases and J by 2 bases, with 13 bases between the two germline ends. Germline V gene sequence: CDR1 ENHRY, CDR2 SYGVKD. The CDR3 spells CAILESPTYEQYF. CDR3 nucleotides: TGTGCCATCCTGGAGTCCCCGACCTACGAGCAGTACTTC.

This clone was found a few times. The CDR3 region is CASSEKGDYNSPLHF. The CDR3 coding sequence is TGTGCCAGCAGTGAGAAAGGAGATTATAATTCACCCCTCCACTTT. This sequence joins TRBV2 and TRBJ1-6, with no clear D. The germline V gene encodes CDR1 SNHLY and CDR2 FYNNEI. The V end lost 3 bases, the J end lost 4 bases, and 10 bases lay between the germline ends. The CDR3 extends over 15 amino acids. Using reference TRBV2 and TRBJ1-6 for the parts outside the CDR3, the full variable domain is EPEVTQTPSHQVTQMGQEVILRCVPISNHLYFYWYRQILGQKVEFLVSFYNNEISEKSEIFDDQFSVERPDGSNFTLKIRSTKLEDSAMYFCASSEKGDYNSPLHFGNGTRLTVT.

The J gene is TRBJ2-7, the V gene TRBV5-1, with D maybe TRBD1 (7 bases). The V and J ends lost 0 bases and 2 bases respectively, with 12 bases between them. This CDR3 has 15 amino acids. Per germline, CDR1 SGHRS and CDR2 YFSETQ. The CDR3 DNA sequence: TGCGCCAGCAGCTTGGACGGCAGGGGGGCCTACGAGCAGTACTTC. Its translation: CASSLDGRGAYEQYF.

The chain couples TRBV9 to TRBJ2-1; perhaps TRBD2 as D (6 bases). CDR3 length: 15 residues. The germline V gene has CDR1 SGDLS and CDR2 YYNGEE. V lost 0 bases and J lost 4, with 11 bases in between. The CDR3 region has the DNA TGTGCCAGCAGCGTAGCGTCGGGGACTTACAATGAGCAGTTCTTC. Its translation: CASSVASGTYNEQFF. The full variable domain, with the rest looked up from reference TRBV9 and TRBJ2-1, is DSGVTQTPKHLITATGQRVTLRCSPRSGDLSVYWYQQSLDQGLQFLIQYYNGEERAKGNILERFSAQQFPDLHSELNLSSLELGDSALYFCASSVASGTYNEQFFGPGTRLTVL.